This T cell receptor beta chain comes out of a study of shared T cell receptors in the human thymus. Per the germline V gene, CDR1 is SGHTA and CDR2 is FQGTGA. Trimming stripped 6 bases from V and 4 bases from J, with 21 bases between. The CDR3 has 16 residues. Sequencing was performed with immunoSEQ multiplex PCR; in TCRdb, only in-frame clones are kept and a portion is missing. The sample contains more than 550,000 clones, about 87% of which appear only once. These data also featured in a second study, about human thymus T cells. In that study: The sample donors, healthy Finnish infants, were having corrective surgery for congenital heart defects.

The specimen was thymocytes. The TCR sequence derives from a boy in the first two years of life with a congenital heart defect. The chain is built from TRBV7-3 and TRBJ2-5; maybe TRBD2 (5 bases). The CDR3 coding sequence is TGTGCCAGCAGTCCCTCAGGACTTTCGGTTGGAGAGACCCAGTACTTC. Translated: CASSPSGLSVGETQYF.